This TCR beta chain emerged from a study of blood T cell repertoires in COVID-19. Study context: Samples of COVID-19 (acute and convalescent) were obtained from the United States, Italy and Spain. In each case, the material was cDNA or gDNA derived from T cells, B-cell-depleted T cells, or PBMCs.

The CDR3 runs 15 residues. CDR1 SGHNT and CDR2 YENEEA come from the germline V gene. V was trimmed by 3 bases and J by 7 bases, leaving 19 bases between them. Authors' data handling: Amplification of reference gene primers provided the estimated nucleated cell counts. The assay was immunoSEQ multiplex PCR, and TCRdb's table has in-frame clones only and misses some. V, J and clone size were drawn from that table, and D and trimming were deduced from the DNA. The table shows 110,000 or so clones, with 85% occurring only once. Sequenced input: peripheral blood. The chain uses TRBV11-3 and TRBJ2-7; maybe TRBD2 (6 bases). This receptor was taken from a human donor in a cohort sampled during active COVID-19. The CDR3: CASSLEGTSGGEQYF. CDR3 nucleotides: TGTGCCAGCAGCTTGGAGGGGACCTCGGGTGGTGAGCAGTACTTC.